One and the same sample provided the 25 T cell receptor beta chains below, sequenced in a study of T cell repertoires in cytomegalovirus infection. Their recognized antigens are unknown. Each CDR3 protein is one row after TCRdb ran MiXCR on the reads. The sample carries approximately 340,000 distinct CDR3 sequences, around 29% recorded once. The sample was cultured PBMCs, taken from culture after CMV antigen stimulation. These receptors were collected from a human donor in good health (CMV status not recorded). Some clones in this sample may be carry-over from other donors' samples.

This sequence joins TRBV19 and TRBJ2-1; D might be TRBD2 (5 bases). The ends were cut back, 6 bases at V and 12 bases at J, with 24 bases in the middle. Germline V CDR1 and CDR2: LNHDA, SQIVND (reference sequence). The CDR3 is 15 amino acids. CDR3 sequence reads: CASREAEPHLYVQFF. DNA of the CDR3: TGTGCCAGTAGGGAGGCGGAGCCCCACCTTTATGTGCAGTTCTTC.

This clonotype came up a few times. V and J are TRBV5-4 and TRBJ1-6; D not certain. Per germline, CDR1 SGHNT and CDR2 YYREEE (reference sequence). This CDR3 has 13 residues. The V end was cut by 4 bases, the J end by 7 bases, with 9 bases between. The CDR3 DNA reads TGTGCCAGCAGCGGGGTCGGGAATTCACCCCTCCACTTT. It codes for CASSGVGNSPLHF.

This clonotype has a single count. This chain joins TRBV6-1 and TRBJ2-6, with 7 bases that match TRBD2. V shed 3 bases, J shed 0 bases, and the junction held 8 bases outside the gene matches. Germline V gene lookup returns CDR1 MNHNS and CDR2 SASEGT. The CDR3 runs to 18 residues. The CDR3 bases are TGTGCCAGCAGTGAGTTTTTAGCGGGTTTCTCTGGGGCCAACGTCCTGACTTTC. It specifies CASSEFLAGFSGANVLTF.

V usage is TRBV7-2 and J usage is TRBJ1-2; 8 nucleotides align to TRBD1. The junction had 4 bases not matched to a gene; V was cut back by 0 bases and J by 7 bases. The CDR3 has 14 residues. Germline CDR1 is SGHTA and CDR2 is FQGNSA. In DNA form, the CDR3 reads TGTGCCAGCAGCTTAGCCGGGACAGGCTCTGGCTACACCTTC. Amino acid sequence: CASSLAGTGSGYTF. Variable domain in full (rest from reference TRBV7-2 and TRBJ1-2): GAGVSQSPSNKVTEKGKDVELRCDPISGHTALYWYRQSLGQGLEFLIYFQGNSAPDKSGLPSDRFSAERTGGSVSTLTIQRTQQEDSAVYLCASSLAGTGSGYTFGSGTRLTVV.

This sequence joins TRBV6-2 or TRBV6-3 and TRBJ2-7; TRBD2 aligns across 14 bases. Germline CDR1 and CDR2: MNHEY and SVGEGT. The length of the CDR3 is 20 residues. Trimming at V came to 3 bases and at J to 3 bases, leaving 16 bases not matched to a gene. CDR3 sequence: CASSYPSGTSGGPGFYEQYF. The CDR3 DNA follows: TGTGCCAGCAGTTATCCTTCCGGGACTAGCGGGGGTCCTGGTTTCTACGAGCAGTACTTC.

There are a few counts of this clonotype. A read error may be the cause here, since a much bigger clone is one base away. The J gene is TRBJ2-2, the V gene TRBV27, with D hard to call. From germline, CDR1 is MNHEY and CDR2 SMNVEV (reference sequence). The CDR3 has 12 amino acids. V was cut by 7 bases and J by 0 bases, with 3 bases left in between. The CDR3 here is CASTPNTGELFF. In nucleotides, the CDR3 is TGTGCCAGCACCCCGAACACCGGGGAGCTGTTTTTT.

V gene TRBV12-3 or TRBV12-4 combines with J gene TRBJ2-5, with 9 bases fitting TRBD1. The CDR3 is 15 residues long. J gave up 5 bases and V 5 bases, and 9 bases lay outside the gene matches. CDR3 coding DNA: TGTGCCAGCAGTAGCGGACAGGGGAGAGGGGAGACCCAGTACTTC. It encodes CASSSGQGRGETQYF.

This clonotype was picked up many times. V and J are TRBV7-2 and TRBJ1-2, with 8 bases identical to TRBD1. After removal of 7 bases from V and 8 bases from J, the junction contained 6 bases not matched to a gene. This CDR3 contains 12 residues. The germline V gene encodes CDR1 SGHTA and CDR2 FQGNSA. The CDR3 sequence: CASTQGARGYTF. DNA for the CDR3: TGTGCCAGCACCCAGGGGGCGCGAGGCTACACCTTC. The full variable domain, completed using reference TRBV7-2 and TRBJ1-2, is GAGVSQSPSNKVTEKGKDVELRCDPISGHTALYWYRQSLGQGLEFLIYFQGNSAPDKSGLPSDRFSAERTGGSVSTLTIQRTQQEDSAVYLCASTQGARGYTFGSGTRLTVV.

This clonotype showed up just a few times. The chain joins TRBV10-2 to TRBJ2-7; no firm D call. Between the trimmed V and J ends, which lost 9 bases and 0 bases, there was a span of 9 bases. The germline gives CDR1 WSHSY, CDR2 SAAADI. The CDR3 extends over 12 amino acids. The CDR3 sequence: CASKDHSYEQYF. For the CDR3, the DNA is TGCGCCAGTAAGGACCACTCCTACGAGCAGTACTTC.

The chain combines TRBV6-8 with TRBJ2-5; 9 bases line up with TRBD1. The CDR3 totals 15 residues. The V and J ends lost 6 bases and 2 bases, in that order; junction bases with no gene match: 7. Per germline, CDR1 MNHGY and CDR2 SAAAGT. The CDR3 bases are TGTGCCAGCAGGAGGGACAGGGTAGGTCAAGAGACCCAGTACTTC. Its protein product is CASRRDRVGQETQYF.

This clonotype was counted only a few times. This rearrangement joins TRBV2 to TRBJ1-5, with D tentatively TRBD1 (6 bases). V was trimmed by 5 bases and J by 7 bases, leaving 12 bases between them. The CDR3 spans 13 residues. The germline V gene encodes CDR1 SNHLY and CDR2 FYNNEI. As DNA, the CDR3 is TGTGCCAGCAGTCGGACAGTGCAGCAGCCCCAGCATTTT. It is translated as CASSRTVQQPQHF.

V is TRBV4-1 and J is TRBJ2-1; TRBD2 aligns across 12 bases. This CDR3 is 18 amino acids long. V trimming: 0 bases; J trimming: 8 bases; junction bases outside the gene matches: 11. Germline CDR1 MGHRA, CDR2 YSYEKL. The CDR3 sequence is CASSQEGSSGRAGDEQFF. In DNA, the CDR3 is TGCGCCAGCAGCCAAGAAGGGTCTAGCGGGAGGGCTGGCGATGAGCAGTTCTTC.

This chain uses TRBV15 with TRBJ1-1, with D unresolved. Germline CDR1 and CDR2: LNHNV and YYDKDF (reference sequence). V was pared by 6 bases and J by 0 bases, with 11 bases between. The CDR3 contains 14 residues. The CDR3 sequence is CATREGGLNTEAFF. CDR3 DNA sequence: TGTGCCACCAGAGAGGGCGGGTTGAACACTGAAGCTTTCTTT.

This clonotype occurred many times. V and J are TRBV12-3 or TRBV12-4 and TRBJ2-3; TRBD2 agrees at 11 bases. CDR3 length: 17 residues. Trimming at V came to 6 bases and at J to 1 base, leaving 9 bases not matched to a gene. The CDR3 loop reads CASSLRLAGPGTDTQYF. Here the CDR3 DNA reads TGTGCCAGCAGCCTTCGACTAGCGGGACCAGGCACAGATACGCAGTATTTT.

There are a few counts of this clonotype. The chain recombines TRBV7-8 with TRBJ1-6; 9 bases match TRBD1. Germline V lookup: CDR1 SGHVS, CDR2 FQNEAQ. The CDR3 sequence is 16 residues long. V lost 2 bases and J lost 7; bases outside the gene matches: 6. Written as DNA, the CDR3 is TGTGCCAGCAGCTTATTCAGGACAGGGGACAATTCACCCCTCCACTTT. Protein: CASSLFRTGDNSPLHF.

The chain employs TRBV6-1 and TRBJ1-6; D uncertain. The CDR3 loop spans 13 amino acids. CDR1 and CDR2 (germline): MNHNS, SASEGT. Trimming took 1 base from V and 8 from J, leaving 6 bases between them. The DNA of the CDR3 is TGTGCCAGCAGTGAAGAAGTCCATTCACCCCTCCACTTT. Encoded protein: CASSEEVHSPLHF.

V usage is TRBV7-9 and J usage is TRBJ2-1, with a tentative D call TRBD2 (5 bases). The germline gives CDR1 SEHNR, CDR2 FQNEAQ (reference sequence). The V end lost 6 bases, the J end lost 0 bases, and 9 bases lay between the germline ends. The CDR3 is 14 amino acids. CDR3 loop: CASSYDYSYNEQFF. The CDR3 nucleotides read TGTGCCAGCAGTTACGACTACTCCTACAATGAGCAGTTCTTC.

This clonotype was observed a handful of times. This chain links TRBV5-1 with TRBJ2-5; 9 bases map to TRBD1. This CDR3 is built from 15 residues. Germline V gives CDR1 SGHRS, CDR2 YFSETQ. The junction had 5 bases not matched to a gene; V was cut back by 0 bases and J by 5 bases. The CDR3 DNA is TGCGCCAGCAGCTTGGCCTTAGGACAGGGGGAGACCCAGTACTTC. It yields the protein CASSLALGQGETQYF.

The V gene is TRBV19, the J gene TRBJ2-1, with D tentatively TRBD2 (6 bases). Trimming removed 3 bases from V and 1 base from J, with 13 bases in between. CDR1 is LNHDA and CDR2 is SQIVND in the germline V gene (reference sequence). CDR3 size: 16 residues. The CDR3, as DNA: TGTGCCAGTAGTATTGGGGGGTCCGATTCCTACAATGAGCAGTTCTTC. Protein product: CASSIGGSDSYNEQFF.

This chain connects TRBV7-4 to TRBJ1-1, with TRBD1 matching over 8 bases. The junction had 6 bases not matched to a gene; V was cut back by 8 bases and J by 7 bases. The CDR3 spans 12 residues. In germline, CDR1 is SGHVT, CDR2 SQSDAQ. The CDR3 protein is CASGQGANEAFF. CDR3 DNA sequence: TGTGCCAGCGGACAGGGCGCGAATGAAGCTTTCTTT.

This clonotype appeared a few times. The rearrangement uses TRBV20-1 and TRBJ2-1; 7 bases fit TRBD2. The trim removed 6 bases at V and 0 bases at J, leaving 8 bases unmatched. Per the germline V gene, CDR1 is DFQATT and CDR2 is SNEGSKA (reference sequence). This CDR3 has 15 amino acids. The CDR3 is CSAPSSGVSYNEQFF. CDR3 nucleotides: TGCAGTGCCCCCTCTAGCGGTGTCTCCTACAATGAGCAGTTCTTC.

The chain combines TRBV7-8 with TRBJ2-1; D tentatively reads TRBD1 or TRBD2 (5 bases each). Germline V gene lookup returns CDR1 SGHVS and CDR2 FQNEAQ. Trimming removed 5 bases at V and 2 bases at J, with 10 bases between. The CDR3 totals 14 residues. The DNA for the CDR3 is TGTGCCAGCAGCATGGGACCGACCTACAATGAGCAGTTCTTC. This gives the protein CASSMGPTYNEQFF.

This clonotype was seen a handful of times. The chain uses TRBV28 and TRBJ2-5; D is tentatively TRBD1 or TRBD2 (6 bases each). V was cut by 7 bases and J by 4 bases, with 19 bases left in between. Germline CDR1 is MDHEN and CDR2 is SYDVKM. This CDR3 has 15 residues. The CDR3 coding sequence is TGTGCCAGCAACAGTGGAGGGGGAGGTGGAGAGACCCAGTACTTC. It codes for CASNSGGGGGETQYF.

This clonotype has more than one count but fewer than ten. The chain links TRBV20-1 to TRBJ2-4; D remains ambiguous. Trimming left V 3 bases short and J 2 bases short, with 14 bases between. Germline CDR1 DFQATT, CDR2 SNEGSKA (reference sequence). The CDR3 covers 15 residues. CDR3 nucleotide sequence: TGCAGTGCTAGCGATGCGGATTGGACCAAAAACATTCAGTACTTC. It specifies CSASDADWTKNIQYF.

This clonotype was detected a few times. The V gene is TRBV10-3, the J gene TRBJ2-7; TRBD1 matches 10 bases. After removal of 5 bases from V and 3 bases from J, the junction contained 13 bases not matched to a gene. Germline values: CDR1 ENHRY, CDR2 SYGVKD. The CDR3 has 17 residues. The CDR3, as DNA: TGTGCCATCAGTTCACAGGGGACAGGGGTGGAGGGCTACGAGCAGTACTTC. Amino acid sequence: CAISSQGTGVEGYEQYF.